The 14 T cell receptor beta chains given below trace back to one sample, sequenced in a study of blood T cell repertoires in COVID-19. Using immunoSEQ multiplex PCR, the repertoire was profiled, and TCRdb retains in-frame clones only, with some absent. The table has 300,000 to 400,000 clones, over 75% seen once. The sequenced sample was peripheral blood. The receptors derive from a woman aged 45-65 years who had recovered from COVID-19.

The V and J genes are TRBV5-1 and TRBJ1-1; D might be TRBD1 (6 bases). Per germline, CDR1 SGHRS and CDR2 YFSETQ. V was cut by 2 bases and J by 7 bases, with 15 bases left in between. The CDR3 contains 14 residues. The CDR3, as DNA: TGCGCCAGCAGCTTAAGACAGGCTCGAGATGAAGCTTTCTTT. It codes for CASSLRQARDEAFF.

The CDR3 nucleotides are TGTGCCAGCAAGGTCGACAGGGGAACGAACGAGCAGTACTTC. As protein: CASKVDRGTNEQYF. The J gene is TRBJ2-7, the V gene TRBV28; TRBD1 matches 8 bases. With V trimmed by 7 bases and J by 5 bases, 10 bases remained unmatched. The germline V gene encodes CDR1 MDHEN and CDR2 SYDVKM. This CDR3 comprises 14 residues.

The V gene is TRBV5-1, the J gene TRBJ2-7; TRBD1 agrees at 7 bases. This CDR3 region has 17 residues. Germline V gives CDR1 SGHRS, CDR2 YFSETQ. Trimming at V came to 0 bases and at J to 4 bases, leaving 13 bases not matched to a gene. CDR3 residues: CASSLATTGTAIYEQYF. The CDR3 nucleotides read TGCGCCAGCAGCTTGGCCACAACCGGGACAGCGATATACGAGCAGTACTTC.

V is TRBV5-4 and J is TRBJ1-1; perhaps TRBD1 as D (5 bases). CDR3 length: 15 amino acids. V lost 3 bases and J 4 bases, leaving 16 bases between the germline ends. The V gene's germline CDR1 is SGHNT and CDR2 YYREEE (reference sequence). The CDR3, as DNA: TGTGCCAGCAGCTCGGGGGAACTCCGAGGCACTGAAGCTTTCTTT. It encodes CASSSGELRGTEAFF.

This clone appeared once. The CDR3 protein is CASSFDQREGGELFF. In DNA form, the CDR3 reads TGTGCCAGCAGCTTCGATCAGCGGGAGGGCGGCGAGCTGTTTTTT. The rearrangement links TRBV11-3 to TRBJ2-2, with 10 bases that match TRBD2. Per germline, CDR1 SGHNT and CDR2 YENEEA. The CDR3 is 15 residues long. The V and J ends lost 3 bases and 11 bases, in that order; junction bases with no gene match: 9.

The chain carries TRBV6-5 and TRBJ2-2; D possibly corresponds to TRBD1 (6 bases). The CDR3 is made up of 14 amino acids. V lost 4 bases to trimming and J lost 4 bases, with 10 bases between them. CDR1 and CDR2 (germline): MNHEY, SVGAGI. The CDR3 protein is CASSSAGATGELFF. The CDR3 bases are TGTGCCAGCAGTTCAGCAGGGGCCACCGGGGAGCTGTTTTTT.

The chain has TRBV28 and TRBJ1-2, with 7 bases lining up with TRBD1. The ends lost 2 bases at V and 3 bases at J; junction bases unmatched: 3. The germline CDR1 and CDR2 sequences are MDHEN and SYDVKM. This CDR3 is built from 14 residues. The CDR3 DNA reads as TGTGCCAGCAGTTTAACCCAGGGGGACTATGGCTACACCTTC. As protein: CASSLTQGDYGYTF.

The rearrangement links TRBV4-1 to TRBJ2-2; the match to TRBD2 covers 7 bases. The CDR3 is made up of 15 amino acids. The germline CDR1 and CDR2 sequences are MGHRA and YSYEKL. Trimming removed 4 bases from V and 4 bases from J; junction bases left unmatched: 6. The CDR3 region is CASSPFGGTTGELFF. CDR3 sequence (DNA): TGCGCCAGCAGCCCCTTCGGGGGGACCACCGGGGAGCTGTTTTTT.

This clone was found a few times. The chain uses TRBV9 and TRBJ1-3; no clear D. CDR3 length equals 15 residues. V lost 0 bases, J lost 0 bases, and 7 bases lay in between. Germline CDR1 SGDLS, CDR2 YYNGEE. The CDR3 is CASSVGSDSGNTIYF. The CDR3 bases are TGTGCCAGCAGCGTAGGGTCAGACTCTGGAAACACCATATATTTT.

V usage is TRBV7-9 and J usage is TRBJ1-1; D remains ambiguous. This CDR3 spans 13 amino acids. With 2 bases removed from V and 4 bases from J, the gap between germline ends came to 8 bases. The germline gives CDR1 SEHNR, CDR2 FQNEAQ (reference sequence). CDR3 region: CASSLTGSTEAFF. The CDR3 region has the DNA TGTGCCAGCAGCTTAACGGGATCCACTGAAGCTTTCTTT.

V and J are TRBV28 and TRBJ2-3, with 10 positions matching TRBD2. The CDR3 contains 18 residues. Germline V gene lookup returns CDR1 MDHEN and CDR2 SYDVKM. V lost 4 bases, J lost 5 bases, and 15 bases stayed unmatched. This CDR3 reads CASSSYRDPGLALDTQYF. The CDR3 DNA sequence: TGTGCCAGCAGTTCCTACCGCGACCCGGGACTAGCGTTAGATACGCAGTATTTT.

The V gene is TRBV19, the J gene TRBJ2-2; maybe TRBD2 (5 bases). V dropped 3 bases and J dropped 4 bases, with 18 bases sitting between them. The CDR3 runs 17 residues. Germline loops: CDR1 LNHDA, CDR2 SQIVND (reference sequence). CDR3 residues: CASSISLATAGTGELFF. The CDR3 nucleotides read TGTGCCAGTAGTATCTCCTTAGCGACCGCGGGCACCGGGGAGCTGTTTTTT.

V gene TRBV18 combines with J gene TRBJ2-2; D remains ambiguous. Germline V gives CDR1 KGHSH, CDR2 LQKENI. Trimming shortened V by 3 bases and J by 6 bases, and 8 bases separated the two germline ends. CDR3 length: 13 amino acids. The CDR3 nucleotides are TGTGCCAGCTCACCTGACGAGGCCGGGGAGCTGTTTTTT. It codes for CASSPDEAGELFF. The complete variable domain, with remaining parts taken from reference TRBV18 and TRBJ2-2, reads NAGVMQNPRHLVRRRGQEARLRCSPMKGHSHVYWYRQLPEEGLKFMVYLQKENIIDESGMPKERFSAEFPKEGPSILRIQQVVRGDSAAYFCASSPDEAGELFFGEGSRLTVL.

V usage is TRBV2 and J usage is TRBJ2-3, with 8 nucleotides matching TRBD1. This CDR3 has 16 residues. Germline CDR1 SNHLY, CDR2 FYNNEI. J gave up 3 bases and V 4 bases, and 9 bases lay outside the gene matches. The CDR3 sequence: CASSGIGQGDTDTQYF. The CDR3, as DNA: TGTGCCAGCAGTGGAATAGGACAGGGCGATACAGATACGCAGTATTTT.